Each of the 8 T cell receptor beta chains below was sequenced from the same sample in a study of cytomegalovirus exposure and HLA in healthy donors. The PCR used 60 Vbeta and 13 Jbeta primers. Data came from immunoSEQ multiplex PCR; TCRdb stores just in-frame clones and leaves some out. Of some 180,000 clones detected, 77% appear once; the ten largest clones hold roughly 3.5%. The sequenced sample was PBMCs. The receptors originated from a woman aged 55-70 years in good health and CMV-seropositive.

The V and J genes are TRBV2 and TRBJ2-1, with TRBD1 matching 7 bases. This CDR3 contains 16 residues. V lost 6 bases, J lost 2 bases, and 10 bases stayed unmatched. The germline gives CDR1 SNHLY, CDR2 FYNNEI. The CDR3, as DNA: TGTGCCAGCAGCCTTACCGGGACAGCTACCTACAATGAGCAGTTCTTC. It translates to CASSLTGTATYNEQFF.

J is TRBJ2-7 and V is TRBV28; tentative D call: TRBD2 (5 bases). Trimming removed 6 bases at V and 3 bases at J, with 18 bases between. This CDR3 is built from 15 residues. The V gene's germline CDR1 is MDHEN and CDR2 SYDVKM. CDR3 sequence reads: CASSLIKRTHYEQYF. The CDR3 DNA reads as TGTGCCAGCAGCCTCATAAAGCGGACGCACTACGAGCAGTACTTC.

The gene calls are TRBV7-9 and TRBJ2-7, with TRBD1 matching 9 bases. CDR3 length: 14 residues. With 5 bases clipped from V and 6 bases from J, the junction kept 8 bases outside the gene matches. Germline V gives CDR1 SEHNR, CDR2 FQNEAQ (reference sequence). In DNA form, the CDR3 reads TGTGCCAGCAGCCCCGGGACAGGGAGTCTCGAGCAGTACTTC. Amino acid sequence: CASSPGTGSLEQYF.

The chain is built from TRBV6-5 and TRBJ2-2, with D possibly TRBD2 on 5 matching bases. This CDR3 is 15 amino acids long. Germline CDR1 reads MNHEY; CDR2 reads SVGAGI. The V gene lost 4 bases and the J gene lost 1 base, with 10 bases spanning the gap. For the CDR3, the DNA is TGTGCCAGCAGTTTAAAGCGGATGAACACCGGGGAGCTGTTTTTT. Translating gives CASSLKRMNTGELFF.

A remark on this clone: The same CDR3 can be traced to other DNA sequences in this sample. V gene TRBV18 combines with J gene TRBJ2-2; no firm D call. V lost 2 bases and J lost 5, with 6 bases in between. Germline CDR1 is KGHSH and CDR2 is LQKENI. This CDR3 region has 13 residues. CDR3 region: CASSPGPTGELFF. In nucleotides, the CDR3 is TGTGCCAGCTCACCAGGGCCGACCGGGGAGCTGTTTTTT.

CDR3 in amino acids: CASRLHRGMTGELFF. DNA of the CDR3: TGTGCCAGCAGACTGCACAGGGGAATGACCGGGGAGCTGTTTTTT. V usage is TRBV27 and J usage is TRBJ2-2; 7 bases line up with TRBD1. Losses at the gene ends were 6 bases for V and 5 bases for J; bases not matched to a gene: 9. CDR1 and CDR2 from the germline V gene are MNHEY and SMNVEV (reference sequence). The CDR3 runs 15 residues.

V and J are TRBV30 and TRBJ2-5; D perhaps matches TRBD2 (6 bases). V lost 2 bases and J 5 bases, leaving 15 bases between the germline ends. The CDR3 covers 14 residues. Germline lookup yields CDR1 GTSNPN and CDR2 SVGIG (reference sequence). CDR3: CAWSPGVRGETQYF. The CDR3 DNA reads TGTGCCTGGAGTCCGGGGGTGCGAGGGGAGACCCAGTACTTC.

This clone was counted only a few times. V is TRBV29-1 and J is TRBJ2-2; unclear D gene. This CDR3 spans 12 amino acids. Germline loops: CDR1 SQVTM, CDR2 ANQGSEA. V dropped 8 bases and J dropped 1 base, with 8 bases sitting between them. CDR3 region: CSSSENTGELFF. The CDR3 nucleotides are TGCAGCTCCTCAGAGAACACCGGGGAGCTGTTTTTT.